Listed below are T cell receptor beta chains from one sample, sequenced in a study of shared clonotypes between healthy human individuals. The repertoire was sequenced with immunoSEQ multiplex PCR; TCRdb's copy has only in-frame clones and lacks some. The sample has around 2,000,000 clones; approximately 94% are singletons. The sequenced sample was naive CD8+ T cells from PBMCs. The receptor source for this set is a man younger than 35 in good health. Some clones in this sample may be carry-over from other donors' samples. The CDR3 runs from the conserved cysteine through the conserved F or W. A D gene is named only where the DNA matches it firmly.

length	D	V	J	DNA	CDR3
15	TRBD1	TRBV7-9	TRBJ2-3	TGTGCCAGCAGCCCTCCGGGACAGGGTTCAGATACGCAGTATTTT	CASSPPGQGSDTQYF
16	NA	TRBV19	TRBJ2-3	TGTGCCAGTAGTATCAGAGCGAGAGCTAGCACAGATACGCAGTATTTT	CASSIRARASTDTQYF
15	NA	TRBV19	TRBJ1-2	TGTGCCAGTAGTTCCCGAGAGGACGGACTCTATGGCTACACCTTC	CASSSREDGLYGYTF
16	NA	TRBV5-6	TRBJ1-2	TGTGCCAGCAGCTTGGTTCTTGAACAGATTAACTATGGCTACACCTTC	CASSLVLEQINYGYTF
14	NA	TRBV29-1	TRBJ2-2	TGCAGCGGCTTTACAGGGTTGAACACCGGGGAGCTGTTTTTT	CSGFTGLNTGELFF
14	NA	TRBV27	TRBJ2-6	TGTGCCAGCTCTCCGCGCTCTGGGGCCAACGTCCTGACTTTC	CASSPRSGANVLTF
17	TRBD2	TRBV19	TRBJ2-1	TGTGCCAGTAGTACCCGACTAGCGGGAGGGCCAGGTGGTGAGCAGTTCTTC	CASSTRLAGGPGGEQFF
15	TRBD2	TRBV7-2	TRBJ2-3	TGTGCCAGCAGCTTAGTGCGGGGGGGCACAGATACGCAGTATTTT	CASSLVRGGTDTQYF
13	NA	TRBV28	TRBJ2-7	TGTGCCAGCAGTTTTGGGGGGCTGAATGAGCAGTACTTC	CASSFGGLNEQYF
15	NA	TRBV4-2	TRBJ1-2	TGTGCCAGCAGCCCAGCTGCTGGGGGCGAGTATGGCTACACCTTC	CASSPAAGGEYGYTF
13	NA	TRBV5-6	TRBJ2-1	TGTGCCAGCAGCTTGGATAGCGGAAATGAGCAGTTCTTC	CASSLDSGNEQFF
13	TRBD2	TRBV11-3	TRBJ2-5	TGTGCCAGCAGCTTGGGAGGGTGGCAGACCCAGTACTTC	CASSLGGWQTQYF
18	NA	TRBV11-2	TRBJ2-1	TGTGCCAGCAGCTTAGAAATCGGACTAATGGGGGCCCACAATGAGCAGTTCTTC	CASSLEIGLMGAHNEQFF
18	NA	TRBV7-8	TRBJ1-1	TGTGCCAGCAGCCATCCCCTTCGGGCGGGCGATTCGAACACTGAAGCTTTCTTT	CASSHPLRAGDSNTEAFF